This entry is about one T cell receptor beta chain. The assay was immunoSEQ multiplex PCR, and TCRdb's table has in-frame clones only and misses some. The table records about 140,000 clones, approximately 84% of them present only once. Germline V gene lookup returns CDR1 LNHDA and CDR2 SQIVND (reference sequence). With V trimmed by 6 bases and J by 2 bases, 8 bases remained unmatched. There are 15 residues in the CDR3. This sample is drawn from a study of blood T cell repertoires in COVID-19. About the research overall: From the United States, Italy and Spain came samples of acute and convalescent COVID-19. The analysed material was cDNA or gDNA that came from T cells, B-cell-depleted T cells, or PBMCs.

Specimen: peripheral blood. This receptor was taken from a human donor in a cohort sampled during active COVID-19. V usage is TRBV19 and J usage is TRBJ1-1, with TRBD1 matching 8 bases. Here the CDR3 DNA reads TGTGCCAGTAGAGATCGGGCAGGGGGCAACACTGAAGCTTTCTTT. The encoded protein is CASRDRAGGNTEAFF.